This T cell receptor (beta chain) was captured in a study of vaccination effects on CD4 cells after COVID-19. Expansion with viral peptide pools was applied to antigen-specific CD4+ T cells by the ViraFEST assay prior to sequencing. Subsequent to a culture period of 10 to 11 days, CD4+ T cells were isolated. The cohort was immunized with two doses of either the BNT162b2 or mRNA-1273 vaccine. This clone was picked up a small number of times. What it recognizes is unknown. The ends were cut back, 0 bases at V and 2 bases at J, with 5 bases in the middle. Germline V CDR1 and CDR2: SGHDN, FVKESK. The CDR3 covers 13 residues. Profiling relied on immunoSEQ multiplex PCR, and the TCRdb table lists in-frame clones only, not all of them. The repertoire has about 30,000 clones, 74% of them found once; the top ten carry under 20%.

The receptor comes from a human donor who received a COVID-19 vaccine. The sequencing used CD4+ T cells from PBMCs cultured with HCoV-OC43 spike peptides, collected after COVID-19 vaccination. The subset: HCoV-OC43 spike overlapping peptide pool stimulation. The V and J genes are TRBV14 and TRBJ2-7; D gene unclear. The DNA for the CDR3 is TGTGCCAGCAGCCAAGAAGGCCCCTACGAGCAGTACTTC. It codes for CASSQEGPYEQYF.